These 27 T cell receptor beta chains share one sample of origin, sequenced in a study of T cells expressing NK-cell markers. TCRdb re-called the 5' RACE reads and shows each CDR3 protein once, DNA omitted. The sample table includes 300,000 to 500,000 distinct CDR3 sequences. The sample was blood T cells: a sorted CD56 or NKG2C T cell subset, CD4+ or CD8+ T cells, or bulk PBMC T cells (not recorded which). The receptors were gathered from a woman in her fifties or sixties in good health.

V and J are TRBV24-1 and TRBJ2-5; lacking DNA, the TRBD1 call made by TCRdb goes unchecked. CDR3 length: 12 amino acids. CDR1 KGHDR and CDR2 SFDVKD come from the germline V gene. CDR3 region: CATSDLQGNQYF.

The chain carries TRBV6-1 and TRBJ1-1; the TCRdb call, TRBD1, lacks DNA for checking. The CDR3 loop spans 13 amino acids. CDR1 MNHNS and CDR2 SASEGT come from the germline V gene. CDR3 sequence reads: CASSQSGVSEAFF.

The rearrangement joins TRBV4-1 to TRBJ2-2; TCRdb outputs TRBD2, but without DNA this stays unchecked. The CDR3 loop spans 20 amino acids. CDR1 is MGHRA and CDR2 is YSYEKL in the germline V gene. CDR3 sequence reads: CASSLTMTSGRAAGTGELFF.

The chain couples TRBV5-1 to TRBJ2-2; TCRdb proposes TRBD2, but this gene call is untestable without DNA. The CDR3 has 15 amino acids. The V gene's germline CDR1 is SGHRS and CDR2 YFSETQ. The CDR3 sequence: CASSLGLADTGELFF.

The chain combines TRBV5-1 with TRBJ1-6; TCRdb lists TRBD1, though no DNA is available to test this call. Germline V gene lookup returns CDR1 SGHRS and CDR2 YFSETQ. The CDR3 contains 15 residues. This chain's CDR3 is CASSLSGTANSPLHF. Full variable domain (missing parts from reference TRBV5-1 and TRBJ1-6): KAGVTQTPRYLIKTRGQQVTLSCSPISGHRSVSWYQQTPGQGLQFLFEYFSETQRNKGNFPGRFSGRQFSNSRSEMNVSTLELGDSALYLCASSLSGTANSPLHFGNGTRLTVT.

This chain connects TRBV12-3 or TRBV12-4 to TRBJ1-4. This CDR3 is built from 14 residues. The CDR3: CASSRWPDNEKLFF.

CDR3 in amino acids: CAWRYRRLASPLSYEQYF. The chain is built from TRBV30 and TRBJ2-7; TCRdb picks TRBD1, but there is no DNA to check that call. The germline V gene encodes CDR1 GTSNPN and CDR2 SVGIG (reference sequence). This CDR3 is built from 18 residues.

V gene TRBV9 combines with J gene TRBJ2-7; absent DNA, TCRdb's TRBD1 call cannot be checked. Looked up from germline, CDR1 is SGDLS and CDR2 is YYNGEE. The CDR3 runs to 14 residues. The CDR3 reads CASSRTDRFYEQYF.

J is TRBJ2-4 and V is TRBV6-5. Germline CDR1 is MNHEY and CDR2 is SVGAGI. There are 15 residues in the CDR3. This CDR3 is CASRTRKRPPNIQYF.

This sequence joins TRBV20-1 and TRBJ2-3; no DNA is available, so the TRBD1 call from TCRdb remains unchecked. The CDR3 is 15 residues long. Germline CDR1 reads DFQATT; CDR2 reads SNEGSKA (reference sequence). CDR3 amino acids: CSAYSVKGSTDTQYF.

The V and J genes are TRBV5-5 and TRBJ2-1; the TRBD1 assignment by TCRdb is unverifiable without DNA. This CDR3 region has 15 residues. Germline V gene lookup returns CDR1 SGHKS and CDR2 YYEKEE (reference sequence). CDR3 in amino acids: CASSFFTGKYNEQFF.

CDR3 region: CASTLTSGAYEQYF. The chain carries TRBV12-3 or TRBV12-4 and TRBJ2-7; TCRdb names TRBD2, which stays unverified in the absence of DNA. The CDR3 loop spans 14 amino acids.

The rearrangement joins TRBV28 to TRBJ2-3; TCRdb picks TRBD2, but there is no DNA to check that call. The CDR3 is 14 residues long. Germline V lookup: CDR1 MDHEN, CDR2 SYDVKM. CDR3: CASLSSGAGDTQYF.

The genes are TRBV5-1 and TRBJ2-2. The CDR3 is 15 residues long. Germline values: CDR1 SGHRS, CDR2 YFSETQ. CDR3 protein: CASSRLDAKTGELFF.

This chain connects TRBV7-6 to TRBJ2-2; TCRdb reports TRBD2, a call that lacks DNA to check it against. This CDR3 comprises 15 residues. Germline assignment: CDR1 SGHVS and CDR2 FNYEAQ. The CDR3 here is CASSLGALLPGELFF.

The chain's CDR3 is CASSAVQSYSYEQYF. The chain has TRBV7-9 and TRBJ2-7. This CDR3 comprises 15 residues. Germline CDR1 reads SEHNR; CDR2 reads FQNEAQ (reference sequence). The full variable domain, with the rest looked up from reference TRBV7-9 and TRBJ2-7, is DTGVSQNPRHKITKRGQNVTFRCDPISEHNRLYWYRQTLGQGPEFLTYFQNEAQLEKSRLLSDRFSAERPKGSFSTLEIQRTEQGDSAMYLCASSAVQSYSYEQYFGPGTRLTVT.

J is TRBJ2-1 and V is TRBV3-1; TCRdb proposes TRBD1, but this gene call is untestable without DNA. CDR1 is LGHDT and CDR2 is YNNKEL in the germline V gene (reference sequence). This CDR3 comprises 15 residues. The CDR3 reads CASSRRQSLYNEQFF.

This CDR3 is CASTSGRTLTGELFF. The chain employs TRBV7-8 and TRBJ2-2; TCRdb lists TRBD2, though no DNA is available to test this call. The CDR3 has 15 amino acids. The germline CDR1 and CDR2 sequences are SGHVS and FQNEAQ.

This chain joins TRBV3-1 and TRBJ2-4; without DNA, the TCRdb call of TRBD1 cannot be checked. CDR1 and CDR2 (germline): LGHDT, YNNKEL (reference sequence). This CDR3 is built from 15 residues. The CDR3 protein is CASSEQGAAKNIQYF.

The chain carries TRBV18 and TRBJ2-1; there is no DNA to check the TCRdb D call of TRBD2. The CDR3 spans 16 residues. Germline values: CDR1 KGHSH, CDR2 LQKENI. CDR3 protein: CASSLIAGGVDNEQFF.

This chain connects TRBV5-6 to TRBJ1-3; as DNA is missing, the TRBD1 call by TCRdb cannot be tested. The CDR3 is made up of 17 amino acids. Germline CDR1 SGHDT, CDR2 YYEEEE. The chain's CDR3 is CASSPRQGLPSGNTIYF.

The chain combines TRBV5-1 with TRBJ2-5; TCRdb calls TRBD1, which cannot be checked without DNA. This CDR3 contains 13 residues. Germline CDR1 is SGHRS and CDR2 is YFSETQ. CDR3 protein: CASSLQVEETQYF. The full variable domain, its missing parts supplied by reference TRBV5-1 and TRBJ2-5, is KAGVTQTPRYLIKTRGQQVTLSCSPISGHRSVSWYQQTPGQGLQFLFEYFSETQRNKGNFPGRFSGRQFSNSRSEMNVSTLELGDSALYLCASSLQVEETQYFGPGTRLLVL.

The chain carries TRBV29-1 and TRBJ2-3. The germline CDR1 and CDR2 sequences are SQVTM and ANQGSEA. The CDR3 has 14 amino acids. The CDR3 spells CSVGSRMSTDTQYF.

V usage is TRBV29-1 and J usage is TRBJ1-1; lacking DNA, the TRBD1 call made by TCRdb goes unchecked. The CDR3 runs 13 residues. In germline, CDR1 is SQVTM, CDR2 ANQGSEA. This CDR3 reads CSAQGGQGTEAFF.

V and J are TRBV11-2 and TRBJ1-4. The germline gives CDR1 SGHAT, CDR2 FQNNGV. The CDR3 has 15 residues. The CDR3 region is CASSLGGWRNEKLFF. The complete variable domain, with remaining parts taken from reference TRBV11-2 and TRBJ1-4, reads EAGVAQSPRYKIIEKRQSVAFWCNPISGHATLYWYQQILGQGPKLLIQFQNNGVVDDSQLPKDRFSAERLKGVDSTLKIQPAKLEDSAVYLCASSLGGWRNEKLFFGSGTQLSVL.

This chain links TRBV5-1 with TRBJ2-3; TCRdb's D call of TRBD2 is untestable without DNA. The CDR3 spans 16 residues. Germline-derived CDR1 and CDR2 are SGHRS and YFSETQ. The CDR3 spells CASSLPPERHTDTQYF.

The chain employs TRBV6-5 and TRBJ2-3; the D call from TCRdb, TRBD2, cannot be confirmed without DNA. Germline values: CDR1 MNHEY, CDR2 SVGAGI. The CDR3 runs to 16 residues. Here the CDR3 reads CASSQIAGGYTDTQYF.